The next 18 T cell receptor beta chains were all read from a single sample in a study of glioma-infiltrating T cells after dendritic cell vaccination. The method was immunoSEQ multiplex PCR; TCRdb's version includes in-frame clones alone and lacks a portion of them. The sample gives roughly 52,000 clones, approximately 83% of which show up once; roughly an eighth is in the top ten. The source was blood, collected before dendritic cell vaccination. These receptors came from a human donor with glioblastoma.

The chain is built from TRBV5-1 and TRBJ2-1, with TRBD2 matching over 8 bases. CDR3 length equals 15 residues. Germline V gene lookup returns CDR1 SGHRS and CDR2 YFSETQ. The trim removed 0 bases at V and 5 bases at J, leaving 4 bases unmatched. In DNA, the CDR3 is TGCGCCAGCAGCTTGGACGGGAGGGGCCACAATGAGCAGTTCTTC. This codes for CASSLDGRGHNEQFF.

The chain has TRBV5-4 and TRBJ2-6; D possibly corresponds to TRBD2 (5 bases). V was cut by 1 base and J by 0 bases, with 5 bases left in between. The length of the CDR3 is 15 residues. The germline V gene encodes CDR1 SGHNT and CDR2 YYREEE (reference sequence). For the CDR3, the DNA is TGTGCCAGCAGCTTGCGGGGCTCTGGGGCCAACGTCCTGACTTTC. It specifies CASSLRGSGANVLTF.

This rearrangement joins TRBV7-9 to TRBJ1-4, with 9 positions matching TRBD1. The CDR3 is 15 amino acids. Germline V gene lookup returns CDR1 SEHNR and CDR2 FQNEAQ (reference sequence). V dropped 5 bases and J dropped 7; count of bases not matched to a gene: 8. In DNA form, the CDR3 reads TGTGCCAGCAGCCCTAGAGGACAGGGGAGTGAAAAACTGTTTTTT. Translating it yields CASSPRGQGSEKLFF. Supplemented by reference TRBV7-9 and TRBJ1-4, the full variable domain reads DTGVSQNPRHKITKRGQNVTFRCDPISEHNRLYWYRQTLGQGPEFLTYFQNEAQLEKSRLLSDRFSAERPKGSFSTLEIQRTEQGDSAMYLCASSPRGQGSEKLFFGSGTQLSVL.

The chain recombines TRBV7-2 with TRBJ2-1; 11 bases are shared with TRBD2. V was pared by 4 bases and J by 8 bases, with 7 bases of the junction left unmatched. CDR1 and CDR2 (germline): SGHTA, FQGNSA. The CDR3 totals 15 residues. The CDR3 is CASSSLAGAFHEQFF. CDR3 nucleotide sequence: TGTGCCAGCAGCTCACTAGCGGGAGCTTTCCATGAGCAGTTCTTC.

This chain connects TRBV6-5 to TRBJ1-1; D uncertain. V was shortened by 5 bases and J by 5 bases, with 18 bases between the two germline ends. CDR1 is MNHEY, CDR2 SVGAGI, per germline. There are 15 residues in the CDR3. CDR3 in amino acids: CASSAVLGVGTEAFF. The CDR3 DNA is TGTGCCAGCAGTGCCGTATTGGGAGTTGGGACTGAAGCTTTCTTT.

This clone has only a few counts. The rearrangement uses TRBV6-5 and TRBJ2-7; a possible D gene is TRBD1 (5 bases). Trimming left V 10 bases short and J 2 bases short, with 15 bases between. Germline lookup yields CDR1 MNHEY and CDR2 SVGAGI. CDR3 length: 13 residues. CDR3 residues: CATQGGRAYEQYF. The CDR3 nucleotides are TGTGCCACCCAGGGCGGACGAGCCTACGAGCAGTACTTC.

The V gene is TRBV7-2, the J gene TRBJ1-1, with 9 bases matching TRBD1. Germline loops: CDR1 SGHTA, CDR2 FQGNSA. The CDR3 is 15 amino acids. J lost 4 bases, V lost 5 bases, and 8 bases had no gene match. The CDR3 protein is CASSEETGGFTEAFF. The DNA of the CDR3 is TGTGCCAGCAGCGAGGAAACAGGGGGCTTCACTGAAGCTTTCTTT.

The CDR3, as DNA: TGTGCCTGGACTCCGGCAGGGCTCTATGGCTACACCTTC. This sequence encodes CAWTPAGLYGYTF. The genes are TRBV30 and TRBJ1-2, with a weak D call TRBD1 (5 bases). The germline CDR1 and CDR2 sequences are GTSNPN and SVGIG (reference sequence). The CDR3 runs 13 residues. The V end was cut by 4 bases, the J end by 4 bases, with 13 bases between.

The chain couples TRBV25-1 to TRBJ2-3; 11 nucleotides match TRBD1. The V and J ends lost 2 bases and 5 bases, in that order; junction bases with no gene match: 9. Germline-derived CDR1 and CDR2 are MGHDK and SYGVNS. The CDR3 spans 17 residues. The DNA for the CDR3 is TGTGCCAGCAGTGAAAGGTTCGGTGGGACAGGGGGAGATACGCAGTATTTT. Its protein is CASSERFGGTGGDTQYF.

This CDR3 is CASLLRTQYF. The CDR3 DNA reads as TGTGCCAGCTTACTTCGGACCCAGTACTTC. The chain combines TRBV2 with TRBJ2-5; no clear D gene. This CDR3 spans 10 amino acids. Per the germline V gene, CDR1 is SNHLY and CDR2 is FYNNEI. Trimming pared 8 bases from V and 7 bases from J, leaving 8 bases between.

The chain links TRBV2 to TRBJ1-2, with TRBD1 matching over 8 bases. The CDR3 totals 13 residues. Germline loops: CDR1 SNHLY, CDR2 FYNNEI. J was trimmed by 6 bases and V by 7 bases; bases with no gene match: 7. The CDR3: CASKGRGLNGYTF. The CDR3 nucleotides are TGTGCCAGCAAGGGCAGGGGGCTGAATGGCTACACCTTC. The full variable domain, with the rest looked up from reference TRBV2 and TRBJ1-2, is EPEVTQTPSHQVTQMGQEVILRCVPISNHLYFYWYRQILGQKVEFLVSFYNNEISEKSEIFDDQFSVERPDGSNFTLKIRSTKLEDSAMYFCASKGRGLNGYTFGSGTRLTVV.

This clone was seen once. The chain recombines TRBV28 with TRBJ1-2, with a tentative D call TRBD1 (5 bases). The V end lost 6 bases, the J end lost 3 bases, and 17 bases lay between the germline ends. The CDR3 covers 15 residues. CDR1 is MDHEN and CDR2 is SYDVKM in the germline V gene. CDR3 sequence: CASSNRAGGDYGYTF. CDR3 DNA: TGTGCCAGCAGCAATCGGGCGGGGGGAGACTATGGCTACACCTTC.

The chain combines TRBV15 with TRBJ1-5; 8 bases align to TRBD1. J gave up 7 bases and V 8 bases, and 10 bases lay outside the gene matches. Looked up from germline, CDR1 is LNHNV and CDR2 is YYDKDF (reference sequence). The CDR3 covers 14 residues. The CDR3 reads CATHKGRGQQPQHF. CDR3 nucleotide sequence: TGTGCCACCCACAAGGGCAGGGGGCAACAGCCCCAGCATTTT.

This chain links TRBV27 with TRBJ1-1; D might be TRBD1 (6 bases). CDR1 and CDR2 from the germline V gene are MNHEY and SMNVEV (reference sequence). Trimming took off 5 bases at V and 10 bases at J, with 14 bases between the two ends. The CDR3 extends over 12 amino acids. CDR3 nucleotide sequence: TGTGCCAGCAGTCCTAGACAGGTGGGAGCTTTCTTT. Its protein product is CASSPRQVGAFF.

The chain carries TRBV7-2 and TRBJ2-7, with 10 bases identical to TRBD2. The junction had 5 bases not matched to a gene; V was cut back by 1 base and J by 5 bases. Germline V CDR1 and CDR2: SGHTA, FQGNSA. The CDR3 has 15 residues. The CDR3 spells CASSLVVLAGDEQYF. In DNA, the CDR3 is TGTGCCAGCAGCTTAGTGGTCCTAGCGGGGGACGAGCAGTACTTC.

The chain links TRBV29-1 to TRBJ2-3, with TRBD2 matching over 8 bases. V gave up 0 bases and J gave up 2 bases; unmatched junction bases: 7. Germline V gene lookup returns CDR1 SQVTM and CDR2 ANQGSEA. There are 16 residues in the CDR3. The CDR3 loop reads CSVEEIGSGITDTQYF. The DNA of the CDR3 is TGCAGCGTTGAAGAAATCGGTAGCGGGATCACAGATACGCAGTATTTT.

The chain uses TRBV7-9 and TRBJ2-3; 10 bases agree with TRBD1. V trimming: 0 bases; J trimming: 1 base; junction bases outside the gene matches: 7. Germline assignment: CDR1 SEHNR and CDR2 FQNEAQ (reference sequence). The CDR3 is 18 amino acids. CDR3 protein: CASSLAQAGTGGTDTQYF. CDR3 DNA: TGTGCCAGCAGCTTAGCACAGGCCGGGACAGGGGGCACAGATACGCAGTATTTT.

This clone was seen a single time. This chain joins TRBV7-8 and TRBJ2-7, with 12 positions matching TRBD2. J gave up 3 bases and V 0 bases, and 9 bases lay outside the gene matches. The germline CDR1 and CDR2 sequences are SGHVS and FQNEAQ. This CDR3 contains 18 residues. CDR3 residues: CASSLARLAGVRHYEQYF. The CDR3 DNA reads as TGTGCCAGCAGCTTAGCGAGACTAGCGGGGGTACGACACTACGAGCAGTACTTC.